The 6 T cell receptor beta chains listed next were all sequenced from one sample in a study of blood T cell repertoires in COVID-19. Using immunoSEQ multiplex PCR, the repertoire was profiled, and TCRdb retains in-frame clones only, with some absent. Found here are some 200,000 clones, around 84% of them singletons; the top ten hold over 4.5%. The material sequenced was peripheral blood. These receptors were taken from a man aged 80 or over with acute or convalescent COVID-19.

This chain uses TRBV11-3 with TRBJ1-2; D remains unclear. The CDR3 spans 12 residues. Germline V gene sequence: CDR1 SGHNT, CDR2 YENEEA. Trimming stripped 5 bases from V and 8 bases from J, with 12 bases between. The CDR3: CASSLISGGYTF. The CDR3 DNA sequence: TGTGCCAGCAGCCTGATATCAGGAGGCTACACCTTC. Full variable domain (missing parts from reference TRBV11-3 and TRBJ1-2): EAGVVQSPRYKIIEKKQPVAFWCNPISGHNTLYWYLQNLGQGPELLIRYENEEAVDDSQLPKDRFSAERLKGVDSTLKIQPAELGDSAVYLCASSLISGGYTFGSGTRLTVV.

The genes are TRBV10-2 and TRBJ1-1; D unclear. Trimming removed 5 bases from V and 1 base from J, with 8 bases in between. Germline V lookup: CDR1 WSHSY, CDR2 SAAADI. The CDR3 is 13 residues long. DNA of the CDR3: TGCGCCAGCAGTCCCACACAGAACACTGAAGCTTTCTTT. It is translated as CASSPTQNTEAFF.

V and J are TRBV18 and TRBJ1-5; D possibly corresponds to TRBD1 (5 bases). The CDR3 is 16 residues long. Germline V gene data show CDR1 as KGHSH and CDR2 as LQKENI. V was clipped by 2 bases and J by 2 bases, with 13 bases between them. This CDR3 reads CASSPAVGGGNQPQHF. The CDR3 bases are TGTGCCAGCTCACCAGCGGTCGGGGGAGGCAATCAGCCCCAGCATTTT.

The V gene is TRBV4-1, the J gene TRBJ2-2; TRBD1 aligns across 8 bases. This CDR3 region has 20 residues. The V segment lost 5 bases and the J segment 1 base; nucleotides outside the gene matches: 18. CDR1 MGHRA and CDR2 YSYEKL come from the germline V gene. CDR3 in amino acids: CASSSTKLRGPSLNTGELFF. The DNA of the CDR3 is TGCGCCAGCAGCTCGACGAAACTCAGGGGGCCAAGTCTGAACACCGGGGAGCTGTTTTTT.

This clone was detected once. This rearrangement joins TRBV27 to TRBJ2-2; no clear D gene. The CDR3 has 14 residues. The germline CDR1 and CDR2 sequences are MNHEY and SMNVEV (reference sequence). Trimming removed 2 bases at V and 5 bases at J, with 9 bases between. The CDR3 nucleotides are TGTGCCAGCAGTTTAGCCGAGAAAACCGGGGAGCTGTTTTTT. Translating gives CASSLAEKTGELFF.

V gene TRBV7-9 combines with J gene TRBJ2-3, with 8 bases fitting TRBD2. The V and J ends lost 2 bases and 0 bases, in that order; junction bases with no gene match: 10. The CDR3 consists of 18 residues. Germline V gene data show CDR1 as SEHNR and CDR2 as FQNEAQ (reference sequence). CDR3 sequence reads: CASSLMAGGYTSTDTQYF. The DNA for the CDR3 is TGTGCCAGCAGCTTAATGGCGGGAGGCTACACTAGCACAGATACGCAGTATTTT. Looking up the rest from reference TRBV7-9 and TRBJ2-3 gives the full variable domain: DTGVSQNPRHKITKRGQNVTFRCDPISEHNRLYWYRQTLGQGPEFLTYFQNEAQLEKSRLLSDRFSAERPKGSFSTLEIQRTEQGDSAMYLCASSLMAGGYTSTDTQYFGPGTRLTVL.